This T cell receptor beta chain was profiled in a study of blood T cell repertoires in COVID-19. Study at large: Acute and convalescent COVID-19 samples came from the United States, Italy and Spain. PBMCs, B-cell-depleted T cells, or T cells provided the cDNA or gDNA that made up the material.

From germline, CDR1 is MDHEN and CDR2 SYDVKM. V lost 4 bases and J 3 bases, leaving 6 bases between the germline ends. There are 12 residues in the CDR3. In the original workflow: Amplification of reference gene primers provided the estimated nucleated cell counts. Method: immunoSEQ multiplex PCR; TCRdb's copy keeps in-frame clones and lacks some. The V and J calls and clone size come from that table; D and trimming were worked out from the DNA. The repertoire holds approximately 280,000 clones, 89% seen once, with under 15% in the top ten. This TCR derives from a woman in her sixties or seventies with acute or convalescent COVID-19. The sequencing input was peripheral blood. V gene TRBV28 combines with J gene TRBJ1-2; D uncertain. The CDR3 is CASSSRDYGYTF. CDR3 in DNA: TGTGCCAGCAGTTCGAGAGACTATGGCTACACCTTC.